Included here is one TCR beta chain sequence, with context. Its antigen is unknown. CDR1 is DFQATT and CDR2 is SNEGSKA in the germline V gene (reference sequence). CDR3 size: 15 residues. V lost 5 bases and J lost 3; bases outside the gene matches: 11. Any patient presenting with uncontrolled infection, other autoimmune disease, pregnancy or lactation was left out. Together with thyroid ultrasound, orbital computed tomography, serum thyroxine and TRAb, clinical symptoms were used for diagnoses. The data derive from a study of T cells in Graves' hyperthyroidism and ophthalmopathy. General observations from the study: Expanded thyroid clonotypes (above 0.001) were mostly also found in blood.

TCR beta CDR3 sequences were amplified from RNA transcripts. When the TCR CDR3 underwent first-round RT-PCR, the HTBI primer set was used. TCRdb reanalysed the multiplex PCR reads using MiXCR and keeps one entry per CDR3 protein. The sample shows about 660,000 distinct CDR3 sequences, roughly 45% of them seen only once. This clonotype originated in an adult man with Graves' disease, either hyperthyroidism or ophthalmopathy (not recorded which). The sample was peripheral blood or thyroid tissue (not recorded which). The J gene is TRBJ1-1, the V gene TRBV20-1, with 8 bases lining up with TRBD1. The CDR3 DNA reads TGCAGTGCTCGCGCCGCAGGGGGCCATGACACTGAAGCTTTCTTT. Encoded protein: CSARAAGGHDTEAFF.